Only a few counts were recorded for the clone carrying this T cell receptor (beta chain). This entry is derived from a study of human T cells and chemical hapten exposure. Time point defined: patch test 2, 6 weeks after DPC sensitization. The treatment here: therapeutic diphenylcyclopropenone sensitization with weekly scalp DPC. From germline, CDR1 is SGHTA and CDR2 FQGTGA. Trimming removed 3 bases at V and 5 bases at J, with 9 bases between. The CDR3 consists of 13 residues. In TCRdb, the RACE reads were re-called with MiXCR into one record per CDR3 protein. Here the sample spans 330,000 or so distinct CDR3 sequences, nearly 6.5% being singletons.

This material consisted of whole blood, taken in connection with sensitization to the hapten diphenylcyclopropenone (DPC). This chain joins TRBV7-3 and TRBJ2-3; D is unresolved. This TCR was recovered from a woman younger than 30 with alopecia areata. Some clones in this sample may be carry-over from other donors' samples. The CDR3, as DNA: TGTGCCAGCAGCTTTTCTACGGGAGATACGCAGTATTTT. Amino acids: CASSFSTGDTQYF.